This T cell receptor beta chain appears in the sequencing data of a study of shared clonotypes between healthy human individuals (dated by TCRdb to about 2020). About the full investigation: The cohort included three men and a couple of women between 18 and 49 years of age. For each donor, CD4 naive and CD4 memory were each given three plates, CD8 naive was given two plates, and CD8 memory was given one plate. To estimate repertoire size and how much clonotypes are shared between individuals, the study performed deep sequencing of blood TCR repertoires from about five healthy adults. Different laboratories and diverse techniques were used to prepare libraries and sequence TCR repertoires, to increase sequencing depth and limit assay-specific biases. Each donor's leukapheresis produced roughly between roughly 0.85 and 9.5 billion PBMCs.

CD8 naive samples were CD45RO-negative cells positively selected for CCR7, giving a CD45RA+CCR7+ population that excluded TemRA cells. Donors were healthy HIV-negative adults with no recently reported acute infections or vaccinations. Every donor was a Caucasian adult living in Nashville, Tennessee, USA. Blood was obtained by leukapheresis, after which PBMCs were separated by Ficoll-Histopaque density gradient centrifugation and cryopreserved in liquid nitrogen vapor phase. Purity and quantity of every magnetically sorted T cell population were checked by analytical flow cytometry. Genomic DNA was isolated from each sorted fraction and quantified by UV absorbance on a Nanodrop 2000c. Using the deep immunoSEQ assay, multiplex PCR amplified TCR CDR3 regions from genomic DNA. For each cell subset, the extracted genomic DNA was distributed evenly across all wells of several immunoSEQ 96-well plates, and each plate served as one replicate. For sorted subsets, each replicate PCR was loaded with roughly 0.2 ug genomic DNA, equivalent to 25,000 to 30,000 T cell genomes. Purified libraries were measured with a Qubit 3.0 fluorometer, size-checked on a Bioanalyzer 2100, and measured again with the KAPA Library Quantification kit. Each immunoSEQ 96-well plate was sequenced on its own single-read 150-cycle Illumina NextSeq 550 flow cell. The source study handled its data this way. Because the immunoSEQ output included only junctional sequences and no quality scores, the filtering could not be the same as the filtering used for full-length reads. To assign V/J genes and CDR3, sequences were annotated using PyIR, a Python wrapper for IgBLAST v1.9, with IMGT germline references. Any read was removed if the V/J assignment was weak (E-value above 1e-6), the CDR3 was missing, or the read contained stop codons, out-of-frame junctions, or ambiguous translated residues. V3J clonotypes were defined as sequences sharing an identical inferred V gene, J gene, and CDR3 amino acid sequence. To compute the percentage overlap between repertoires, the number of shared unique clonotypes was divided by the size of the smaller repertoire. Richness of each repertoire was evaluated using RTK rarefaction, the Chao1 estimator, and Recon v2.1 estimates of unobserved clonotypes. Generation probabilities for all TCRbeta clonotypes obtained by the gDNA method from a handful of donors were computed using OLGA. TCRdb's version of the immuneACCESS table is confined to in-frame rearrangements and falls short of the full clone set. An unresolved V gene accounts for under half of the shortfall where checked; the remainder is of unknown origin. The V and J calls and clone size are taken from that table; D and trimming were inferred from the DNA. This sample gives around 2.1 million clones in total; about 92% of them show up just once. The ten largest clones add up to under 2% of the sample.

Beyond this particular receptor, the publication reports: Larger estimated clonotype richness was generally found for naive subsets than for memory subsets. Pairwise subsampling led to the expectation that sequencing depth would affect the degree of clonotype sharing among donors. Even with the large sequencing depth, rarefaction of the sorted-subset datasets indicated that sequencing was incomplete. Because the study included only a small number of donors, the genetic and exposure-history diversity represented was limited. Sampling was restricted to blood, and TCR repertoires in tissue are likely to differ from TCR repertoires in blood. When a few donors were compared, the shared fraction of clonotypes was about 5.4% for naive CD4, around 3.6% for naive CD8, 2.3% for memory CD4, and roughly 0.4% for memory CD8. Clonotypes shared by all four sorted-subset donors showed higher generation probabilities than non-shared clonotypes.

From the cysteine up to the phenylalanine, the CDR3 has a length of 14 residues. The only DNA kept is the CDR3, 42 bases in frame from the first base. V is cut back by 3 bases and J by 2 bases, with 4 bases in the junction unmatched. Per the germline V gene, KGHSH is the CDR1 and LQKENI is the CDR2. Concerning this clone: Its antigen is not yet known. Base quality data are lacking; no much larger clone is found one base away. This sample also contains other DNA sequences that code for the same CDR3.

Sequenced: naive CD8+ T cells from PBMCs. This specimen's cell subset or site label, per the study, means: CD45RA+CCR7+. The chain joins TRBV18 to TRBJ2-7, with 7 bases matching TRBD1. The receptor was isolated from a young man in good health. Some clones in this sample may be carry-over from other donors' samples. The CDR3 region: CASSPRDRTYEQYF. The nucleotide sequence is TGTGCCAGCTCACCCCGGGACAGAACCTACGAGCAGTACTTC.